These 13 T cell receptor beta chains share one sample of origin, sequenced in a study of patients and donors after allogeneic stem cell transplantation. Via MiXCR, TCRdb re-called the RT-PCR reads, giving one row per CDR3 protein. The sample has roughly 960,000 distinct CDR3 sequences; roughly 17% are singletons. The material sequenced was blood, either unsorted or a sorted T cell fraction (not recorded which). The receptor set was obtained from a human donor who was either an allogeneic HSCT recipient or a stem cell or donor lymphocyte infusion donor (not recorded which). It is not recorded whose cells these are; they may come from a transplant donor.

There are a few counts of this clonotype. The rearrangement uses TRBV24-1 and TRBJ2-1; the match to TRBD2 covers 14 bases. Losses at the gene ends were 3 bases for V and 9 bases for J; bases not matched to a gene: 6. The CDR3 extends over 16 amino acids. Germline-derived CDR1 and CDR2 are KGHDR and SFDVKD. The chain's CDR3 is CATSDPGTSGRFEQFF. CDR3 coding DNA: TGTGCCACCAGTGATCCCGGGACTAGCGGGAGATTTGAGCAGTTCTTC.

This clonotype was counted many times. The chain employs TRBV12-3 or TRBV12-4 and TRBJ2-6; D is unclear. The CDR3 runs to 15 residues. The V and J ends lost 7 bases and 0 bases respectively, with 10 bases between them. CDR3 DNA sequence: TGTGCCAGCAAGCAACGGAGCTCTGGGGCCAACGTCCTGACTTTC. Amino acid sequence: CASKQRSSGANVLTF.

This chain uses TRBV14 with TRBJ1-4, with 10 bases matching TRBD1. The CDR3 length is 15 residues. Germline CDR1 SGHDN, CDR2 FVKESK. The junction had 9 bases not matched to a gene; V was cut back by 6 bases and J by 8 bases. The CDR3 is CASRPAGTGAEKLFF. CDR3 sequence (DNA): TGTGCCAGCAGACCAGCCGGGACAGGGGCGGAAAAACTGTTTTTT.

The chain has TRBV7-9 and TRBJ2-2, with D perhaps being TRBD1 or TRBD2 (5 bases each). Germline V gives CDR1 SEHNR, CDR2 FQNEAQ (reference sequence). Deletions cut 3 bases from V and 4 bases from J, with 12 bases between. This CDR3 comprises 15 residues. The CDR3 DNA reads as TGTGCCAGCAGCTTCCGGGACCCAGTCACCGGGGAGCTGTTTTTT. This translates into CASSFRDPVTGELFF.

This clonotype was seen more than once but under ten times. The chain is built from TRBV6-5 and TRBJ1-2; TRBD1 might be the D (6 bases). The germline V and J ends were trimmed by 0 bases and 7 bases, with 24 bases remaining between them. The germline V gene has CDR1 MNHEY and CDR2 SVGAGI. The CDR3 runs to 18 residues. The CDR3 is CASSYSRNRGGQSSGYTF. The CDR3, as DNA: TGTGCCAGCAGTTACTCTCGAAATAGAGGGGGTCAGTCCAGTGGCTACACCTTC.

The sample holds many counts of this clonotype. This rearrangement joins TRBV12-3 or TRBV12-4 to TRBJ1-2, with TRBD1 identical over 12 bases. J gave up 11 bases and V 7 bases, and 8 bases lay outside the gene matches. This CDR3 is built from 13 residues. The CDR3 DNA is TGTGCCAGCACCCCCGGGACAGGGGGCGCATACACCTTC. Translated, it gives CASTPGTGGAYTF.

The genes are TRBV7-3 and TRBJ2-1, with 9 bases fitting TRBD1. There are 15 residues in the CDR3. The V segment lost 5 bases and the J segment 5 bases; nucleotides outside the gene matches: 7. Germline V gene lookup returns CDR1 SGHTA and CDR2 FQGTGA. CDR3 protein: CASSQPGQGNNEQFF. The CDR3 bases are TGTGCCAGCAGCCAACCGGGACAGGGTAACAATGAGCAGTTCTTC.

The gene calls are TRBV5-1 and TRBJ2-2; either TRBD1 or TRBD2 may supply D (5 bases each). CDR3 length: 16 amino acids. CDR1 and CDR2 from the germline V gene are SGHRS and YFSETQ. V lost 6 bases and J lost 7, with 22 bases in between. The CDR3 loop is CASKGASRPGGGELFF. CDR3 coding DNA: TGCGCCAGCAAAGGGGCCTCAAGGCCTGGGGGCGGGGAGCTGTTTTTT.

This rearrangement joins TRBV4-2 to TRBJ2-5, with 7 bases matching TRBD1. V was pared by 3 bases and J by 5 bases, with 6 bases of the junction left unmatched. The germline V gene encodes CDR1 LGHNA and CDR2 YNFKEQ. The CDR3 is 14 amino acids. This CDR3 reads CASSHLRGLETQYF. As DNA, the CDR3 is TGTGCCAGCAGCCATTTAAGGGGGCTCGAGACCCAGTACTTC.

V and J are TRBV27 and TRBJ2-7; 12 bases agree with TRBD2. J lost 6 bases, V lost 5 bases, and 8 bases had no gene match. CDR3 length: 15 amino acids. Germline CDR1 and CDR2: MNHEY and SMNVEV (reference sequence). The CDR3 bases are TGTGCCAGCAGTCTCCTAGCGGGAGGGCCTGCCGAGCAGTACTTC. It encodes CASSLLAGGPAEQYF.

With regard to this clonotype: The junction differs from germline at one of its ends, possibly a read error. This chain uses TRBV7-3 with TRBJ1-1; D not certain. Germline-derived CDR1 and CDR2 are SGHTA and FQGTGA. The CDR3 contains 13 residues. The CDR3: CASSLQPNTEAFF. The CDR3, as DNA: TGCGCCAGCAGCCTGCAGCCAAACACTGAAGCTTTCTTT. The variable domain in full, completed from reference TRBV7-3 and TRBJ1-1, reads GAGVSQTPSNKVTEKGKYVELRCDPISGHTALYWYRQSLGQGPEFLIYFQGTGAADDSGLPNDRFFAVRPEGSVSTLKIQRTERGDSAVYLCASSLQPNTEAFFGQGTRLTVV.

The CDR3 sequence is CAWADRGPGYTF. As DNA, the CDR3 is TGTGCCTGGGCGGACAGGGGGCCTGGCTACACCTTC. The gene calls are TRBV30 and TRBJ1-2; 11 nucleotides line up with TRBD1. The CDR3 has 12 amino acids. Germline values: CDR1 GTSNPN, CDR2 SVGIG (reference sequence). Germline trimming cut 5 bases from V and 7 bases from J; bases unmatched to any gene: 3. Full variable domain (rest looked up from reference TRBV30 and TRBJ1-2): SQTIHQWPATLVQPVGSPLSLECTVEGTSNPNLYWYRQAAGRGLQLLFYSVGIGQISSEVPQNLSASRPQDRQFILSSKKLLLSDSGFYLCAWADRGPGYTFGSGTRLTVV.

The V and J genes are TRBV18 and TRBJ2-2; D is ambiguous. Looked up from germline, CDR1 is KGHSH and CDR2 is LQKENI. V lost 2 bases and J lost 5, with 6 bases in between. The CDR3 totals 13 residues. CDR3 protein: CASSPARTGELFF. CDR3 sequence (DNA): TGTGCCAGCTCACCAGCTCGAACCGGGGAGCTGTTTTTT.